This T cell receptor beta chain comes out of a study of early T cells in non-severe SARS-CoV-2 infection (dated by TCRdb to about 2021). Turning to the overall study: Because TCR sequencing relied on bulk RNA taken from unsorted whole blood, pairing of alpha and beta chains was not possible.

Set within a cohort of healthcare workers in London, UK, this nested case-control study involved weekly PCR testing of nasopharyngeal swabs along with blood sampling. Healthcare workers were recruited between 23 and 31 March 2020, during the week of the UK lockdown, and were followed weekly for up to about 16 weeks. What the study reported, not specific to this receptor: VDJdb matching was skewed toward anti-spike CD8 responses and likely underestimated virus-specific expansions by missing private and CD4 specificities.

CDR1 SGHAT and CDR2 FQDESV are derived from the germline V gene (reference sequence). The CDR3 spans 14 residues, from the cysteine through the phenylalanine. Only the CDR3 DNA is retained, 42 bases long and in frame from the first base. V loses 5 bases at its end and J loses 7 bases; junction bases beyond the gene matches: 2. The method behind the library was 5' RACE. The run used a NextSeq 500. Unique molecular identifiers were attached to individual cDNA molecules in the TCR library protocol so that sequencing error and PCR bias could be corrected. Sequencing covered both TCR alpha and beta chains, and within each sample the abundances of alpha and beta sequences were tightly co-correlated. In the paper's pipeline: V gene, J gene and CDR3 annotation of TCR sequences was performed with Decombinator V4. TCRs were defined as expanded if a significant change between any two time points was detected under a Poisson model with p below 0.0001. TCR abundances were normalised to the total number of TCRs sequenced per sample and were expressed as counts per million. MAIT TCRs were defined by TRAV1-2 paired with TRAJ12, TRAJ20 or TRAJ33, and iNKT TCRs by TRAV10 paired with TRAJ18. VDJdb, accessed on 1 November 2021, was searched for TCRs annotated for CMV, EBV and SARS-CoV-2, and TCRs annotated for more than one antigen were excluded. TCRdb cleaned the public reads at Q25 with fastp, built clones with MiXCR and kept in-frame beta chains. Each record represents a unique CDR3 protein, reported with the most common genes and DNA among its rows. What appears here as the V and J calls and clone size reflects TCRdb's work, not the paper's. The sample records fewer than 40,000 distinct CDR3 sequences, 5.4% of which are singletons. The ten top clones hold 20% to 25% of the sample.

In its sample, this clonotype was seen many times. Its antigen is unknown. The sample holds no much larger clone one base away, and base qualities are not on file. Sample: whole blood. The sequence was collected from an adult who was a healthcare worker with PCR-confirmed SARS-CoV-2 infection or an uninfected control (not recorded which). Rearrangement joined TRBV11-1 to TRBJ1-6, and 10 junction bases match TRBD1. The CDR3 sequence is CASSRGQGNSPLHF. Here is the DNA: TGTGCCAGCAGCCGGGGACAGGGGAATTCACCCCTCCACTTT.